The 19 T cell receptor beta chains presented below share a single source sample, sequenced in a study of control samples from healthy donors and cancer patients. Only in-frame clones appear in the TCRdb table, and some are missing; sequencing was by immunoSEQ multiplex PCR. The sample has some 120,000 clones, around 93% seen once. Sequencing was done on a sample of blood. Source of these receptors: a man aged 18 to 29 in good health.

This clone was found once. The chain is built from TRBV18 and TRBJ1-1; tentatively, D is TRBD1 (6 bases). The CDR3 totals 15 residues. With 4 bases removed from V and 3 bases from J, the gap between germline ends came to 15 bases. Germline-derived CDR1 and CDR2 are KGHSH and LQKENI. CDR3 loop: CASSRETGGDTEAFF. CDR3 bases: TGTGCCAGCTCACGGGAGACAGGTGGGGACACTGAAGCTTTCTTT. The whole variable domain, filled in from reference TRBV18 and TRBJ1-1, reads NAGVMQNPRHLVRRRGQEARLRCSPMKGHSHVYWYRQLPEEGLKFMVYLQKENIIDESGMPKERFSAEFPKEGPSILRIQQVVRGDSAAYFCASSRETGGDTEAFFGQGTRLTVV.

The chain is built from TRBV7-9 and TRBJ2-7; 9 bases are shared with TRBD1. CDR1 and CDR2 from the germline V gene are SEHNR and FQNEAQ (reference sequence). J lost 2 bases, V lost 8 bases, and 4 bases had no gene match. The CDR3 has 13 amino acids. The CDR3 protein is CASSGTGTYEQYF. CDR3 in DNA: TGTGCCAGCTCCGGGACAGGGACCTACGAGCAGTACTTC.

The chain is built from TRBV7-6 and TRBJ2-5; 8 bases align to TRBD2. This CDR3 is 15 amino acids long. Trimming removed 6 bases from V and 4 bases from J; junction bases left unmatched: 10. The V gene's germline CDR1 is SGHVS and CDR2 FNYEAQ. CDR3 bases: TGTGCCAGCAGTCGCAGCGGGGGATCGGGAGAGACCCAGTACTTC. Protein sequence: CASSRSGGSGETQYF.

The chain recombines TRBV20-1 with TRBJ1-5, with D tentatively TRBD1 (6 bases). The CDR3 is 16 residues long. Per germline, CDR1 DFQATT and CDR2 SNEGSKA (reference sequence). Trimming pared 3 bases from V and 4 bases from J, leaving 19 bases between. The CDR3 nucleotides read TGCAGTGCTAGTCCCCCTCAGGGACATTCGAATCAGCCCCAGCATTTT. Its translation is CSASPPQGHSNQPQHF.

This clone has a single count. This rearrangement joins TRBV5-5 to TRBJ1-5; D may be TRBD1 (5 bases). Trimming cost V 5 bases and J 2 bases, with 14 bases left between them. Germline CDR1 is SGHKS and CDR2 is YYEKEE (reference sequence). The length of the CDR3 is 15 residues. The CDR3: CASSWTPGGNQPQHF. The CDR3 nucleotides read TGTGCCAGCAGTTGGACACCTGGGGGCAATCAGCCCCAGCATTTT.

The chain combines TRBV5-6 with TRBJ2-3; D gene ambiguous. The germline V and J ends were trimmed by 0 bases and 4 bases, with 6 bases remaining between them. Per germline, CDR1 SGHDT and CDR2 YYEEEE. CDR3 length: 13 residues. The CDR3 spells CASSLDGPDTQYF. Written as DNA, the CDR3 is TGTGCCAGCAGCTTGGATGGCCCAGATACGCAGTATTTT.

The chain links TRBV29-1 to TRBJ1-2; no clear D. V lost 2 bases, J lost 0 bases, and 10 bases lay in between. CDR1 is SQVTM and CDR2 is ANQGSEA in the germline V gene. CDR3 length equals 14 residues. CDR3 sequence: CSVERRLANYGYTF. The CDR3 nucleotides are TGCAGCGTTGAACGAAGGTTAGCTAACTATGGCTACACCTTC.

This chain joins TRBV2 and TRBJ1-2; D might be TRBD1 (6 bases). CDR1 is SNHLY, CDR2 FYNNEI, per germline. The length of the CDR3 is 13 residues. Trimming left V 10 bases short and J 3 bases short, with 15 bases between. The CDR3: CATIPQGYYGYTF. Written as DNA, the CDR3 is TGTGCCACGATACCACAGGGCTACTATGGCTACACCTTC.

The J gene is TRBJ2-2, the V gene TRBV7-6; D possibly corresponds to TRBD1 (6 bases). With 2 bases removed from V and 1 base from J, the gap between germline ends came to 11 bases. CDR3 length: 16 residues. Germline assignment: CDR1 SGHVS and CDR2 FNYEAQ. The CDR3 sequence: CASSLPRGVNTGELFF. CDR3 DNA: TGTGCCAGCAGCTTACCCAGGGGAGTGAACACCGGGGAGCTGTTTTTT.

The genes are TRBV29-1 and TRBJ2-5, with a weak D call TRBD1 (5 bases). The CDR3 sequence is 13 residues long. V lost 6 bases and J 5 bases, leaving 16 bases between the germline ends. Per the germline V gene, CDR1 is SQVTM and CDR2 is ANQGSEA. CDR3: CSVRREIGETQYF. As DNA, the CDR3 is TGCAGCGTCCGCAGGGAAATCGGGGAGACCCAGTACTTC.

The CDR3 DNA is TGCGCCAGCAGCTCAGACAGGGGCGATAGGGCACCCCTCCACTTT. Its translation: CASSSDRGDRAPLHF. This sequence joins TRBV5-1 and TRBJ1-6; 8 nucleotides agree with TRBD1. After removal of 3 bases from V and 11 bases from J, the junction contained 10 bases not matched to a gene. The CDR3 runs 15 residues. Germline lookup yields CDR1 SGHRS and CDR2 YFSETQ.

The chain carries TRBV6-5 and TRBJ2-7, with 8 bases aligning to TRBD1. This CDR3 comprises 15 residues. V was pared by 5 bases and J by 4 bases, with 10 bases of the junction left unmatched. Germline V lookup: CDR1 MNHEY, CDR2 SVGAGI. The chain's CDR3 is CASSREDRAVYEQYF. The CDR3 DNA follows: TGTGCCAGCAGTAGGGAGGACAGGGCCGTTTACGAGCAGTACTTC.

The J gene is TRBJ2-7, the V gene TRBV6-5, with 9 bases identical to TRBD1. V was clipped by 5 bases and J by 5 bases; unmatched bases: 10. The CDR3 runs 15 residues. The germline CDR1 and CDR2 sequences are MNHEY and SVGAGI. CDR3 sequence reads: CASSPPGTGKDEQYF. The CDR3, as DNA: TGTGCCAGCAGTCCCCCCGGGACAGGGAAGGACGAGCAGTACTTC.

This clone came up a few times. The chain employs TRBV6-8 and TRBJ2-7; D is unclear. The CDR3 is made up of 14 amino acids. Germline assignment: CDR1 MNHGY and CDR2 SAAAGT. V was shortened by 4 bases and J by 6 bases, with 16 bases between the two germline ends. The CDR3 region has the DNA TGTGCCAGCAGTTTCCCGTTTCTTCGTACCGAGCAGTACTTC. Its protein product is CASSFPFLRTEQYF.

The J gene is TRBJ2-5, the V gene TRBV18; 9 bases map to TRBD2. There are 17 residues in the CDR3. V dropped 3 bases and J dropped 5; count of bases not matched to a gene: 13. CDR1 is KGHSH and CDR2 is LQKENI in the germline V gene. This CDR3 reads CASSPFAGGKTGETQYF. CDR3 nucleotides: TGTGCCAGCTCACCCTTCGCGGGAGGGAAGACGGGGGAGACCCAGTACTTC.

This chain uses TRBV18 with TRBJ1-5; 10 bases match TRBD1. The CDR3 has 15 amino acids. Germline V gives CDR1 KGHSH, CDR2 LQKENI. Trimming cost V 2 bases and J 7 bases; bases outside gene matches: 5. The CDR3 DNA reads TGTGCCAGCTCACCAGGGACAGGGGTGGGCCAGCCCCAGCATTTT. This gives the protein CASSPGTGVGQPQHF.

The J gene is TRBJ1-2, the V gene TRBV5-1, with D uncertain. The germline V and J ends were trimmed by 0 bases and 8 bases, with 14 bases remaining between them. Germline loops: CDR1 SGHRS, CDR2 YFSETQ. This CDR3 spans 14 amino acids. The CDR3 loop reads CASSLAVRAGGYTF. The CDR3 DNA reads TGCGCCAGCAGCTTGGCCGTGAGGGCTGGGGGCTACACCTTC. The variable domain in full, with the rest retrieved from reference TRBV5-1 and TRBJ1-2, is KAGVTQTPRYLIKTRGQQVTLSCSPISGHRSVSWYQQTPGQGLQFLFEYFSETQRNKGNFPGRFSGRQFSNSRSEMNVSTLELGDSALYLCASSLAVRAGGYTFGSGTRLTVV.

The J gene is TRBJ2-7, the V gene TRBV7-9; no definite D call. This CDR3 has 11 amino acids. Germline CDR1 reads SEHNR; CDR2 reads FQNEAQ (reference sequence). V shed 2 bases and J shed 3 bases, with 2 bases lying between them. In DNA, the CDR3 is TGTGCCAGCAGCTTAAACTACGAGCAGTACTTC. Translated, it gives CASSLNYEQYF.

This clone is a singleton in its sample. The chain links TRBV6-5 to TRBJ1-2, with a tentative D call TRBD1 (6 bases). Per the germline V gene, CDR1 is MNHEY and CDR2 is SVGAGI. Trimming removed 7 bases from V and 8 bases from J, with 14 bases in between. The CDR3 spans 12 residues. CDR3 in DNA: TGTGCCAGCACCCCCGGGGGCGGAGGCTACACCTTC. Its translation: CASTPGGGGYTF.